The clone carrying this T cell receptor beta chain was seen ten or more times. Its cognate antigen is unknown. This record belongs to a study of blood T cells in healthy people across ages. Germline lookup yields CDR1 SGHTA and CDR2 FQGNSA. This CDR3 comprises 13 residues. V was pared by 5 bases and J by 5 bases, with 6 bases of the junction left unmatched. For the second PCR, which ran for about 7 to 12 cycles, a sample-barcoded 5' primer and a J-beta primer mix were used. TCRdb re-called the 5' RACE reads through MiXCR, storing one row per CDR3 protein. The table lists more than 800,000 distinct CDR3 sequences, about 30% of them singletons. Overall study findings and caveats: Total diversity from one million sequenced T cells was likely underestimated.

Individuals who donated were healthy Caucasians from Russia aged roughly 6 to 100. Per sample, no less than 6 micrograms of total RNA were extracted. The chain joins TRBV7-2 to TRBJ2-7; 7 positions match TRBD1. The sequence was collected from a woman older than 75 in good health. Material: blood. CDR3 sequence: CASSRDSSNEQYF. As DNA, the CDR3 is TGTGCCAGCAGCCGGGACAGTTCTAACGAGCAGTACTTC.